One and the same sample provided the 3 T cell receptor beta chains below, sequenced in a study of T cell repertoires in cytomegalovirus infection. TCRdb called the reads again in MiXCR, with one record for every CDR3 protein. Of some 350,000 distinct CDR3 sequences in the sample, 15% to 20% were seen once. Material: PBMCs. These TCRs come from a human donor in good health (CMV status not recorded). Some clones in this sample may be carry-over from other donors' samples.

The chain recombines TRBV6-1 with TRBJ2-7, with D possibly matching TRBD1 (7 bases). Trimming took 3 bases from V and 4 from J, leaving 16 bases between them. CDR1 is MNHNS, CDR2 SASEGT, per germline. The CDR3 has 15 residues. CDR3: CASSEQTGRRYEQYF. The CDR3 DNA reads TGTGCCAGCAGTGAGCAGACAGGGAGGCGGTACGAGCAGTACTTC.

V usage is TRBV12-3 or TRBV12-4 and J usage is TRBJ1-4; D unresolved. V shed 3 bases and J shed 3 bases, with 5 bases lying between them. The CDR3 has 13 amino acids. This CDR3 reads CASSFGPNEKLFF. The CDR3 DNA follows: TGTGCCAGCAGTTTTGGGCCTAATGAAAAACTGTTTTTT.

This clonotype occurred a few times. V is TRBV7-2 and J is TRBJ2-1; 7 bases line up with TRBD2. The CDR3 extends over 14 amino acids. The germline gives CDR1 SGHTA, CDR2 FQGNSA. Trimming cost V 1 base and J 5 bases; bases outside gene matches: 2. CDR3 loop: CASSLGGSDNEQFF. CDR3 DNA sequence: TGTGCCAGCAGCTTAGGCGGGAGCGACAATGAGCAGTTCTTC.